Shown below are 17 T cell receptor beta chains from a single sample sequenced in a study of blood T cells in healthy people across ages. A J-beta primer mix and a sample-barcoded 5' primer were used in a second PCR of about 7 to 12 cycles. TCRdb passed the 5' RACE reads through MiXCR, listing each CDR3 protein once. The sample shows 700,000 to 850,000 distinct CDR3 sequences, less than 70% of them seen only once. Sequencing was carried out using blood. The receptors come from an older man in good health.

The V call is TRBV19, the J call TRBJ2-1, with D unclear. CDR1 and CDR2 from the germline V gene are LNHDA and SQIVND (reference sequence). The CDR3 spans 12 residues. V lost 8 bases and J 9 bases, leaving 14 bases between the germline ends. CDR3 sequence (DNA): TGTGCCAGTCACCGAGGTGTTGGTGAGCAGTTCTTC. Its protein is CASHRGVGEQFF. Full variable domain (missing parts from reference TRBV19 and TRBJ2-1): DGGITQSPKYLFRKEGQNVTLSCEQNLNHDAMYWYRQDPGQGLRLIYYSQIVNDFQKGDIAEGYSVSREKKESFPLTVTSAQKNPTAFYLCASHRGVGEQFFGPGTRLTVL.

This clonotype was seen more than once but under ten times. The rearrangement joins TRBV6-5 to TRBJ2-5; 7 bases are shared with TRBD2. Trimming cost V 0 bases and J 5 bases; bases outside gene matches: 0. The CDR3 is 13 amino acids. CDR1 and CDR2 (germline): MNHEY, SVGAGI. The CDR3 reads CASSYSGGETQYF. The CDR3 DNA reads TGTGCCAGCAGTTACTCGGGGGGGGAGACCCAGTACTTC.

This clonotype showed up just once. The rearrangement links TRBV29-1 to TRBJ1-2; weak D call: TRBD1 (5 bases). Germline assignment: CDR1 SQVTM and CDR2 ANQGSEA. The V gene lost 2 bases and the J gene lost 2 bases, with 9 bases spanning the gap. The CDR3 sequence is 13 residues long. The CDR3 region has the DNA TGCAGCGTTGAAATGGACACAAACTATGGCTACACCTTC. It encodes CSVEMDTNYGYTF.

The chain has TRBV12-3 or TRBV12-4 and TRBJ2-1; 7 bases match TRBD1. This CDR3 spans 14 amino acids. Losses at the gene ends were 8 bases for V and 2 bases for J; bases not matched to a gene: 6. The chain's CDR3 is CASSDRATYNEQFF. The CDR3 DNA reads TGTGCCAGCTCCGACAGGGCGACCTACAATGAGCAGTTCTTC.

The chain carries TRBV10-3 and TRBJ2-1; 13 positions match TRBD2. V lost 10 bases and J lost 9; bases outside the gene matches: 12. Germline CDR1 is ENHRY and CDR2 is SYGVKD. This CDR3 region has 15 residues. The CDR3, as DNA: TGTGCCACCCTTGGGGGACTAGCGGGACCTAGTGAGCAGTTCTTC. It encodes CATLGGLAGPSEQFF.

This clonotype was counted a single time. The chain couples TRBV27 to TRBJ2-7, with D perhaps TRBD2 (5 bases). From germline, CDR1 is MNHEY and CDR2 SMNVEV (reference sequence). The CDR3 consists of 8 residues. The CDR3 protein is CASRLSEV. As DNA, the CDR3 is TGTGCCAGCAGGTTATCGGAGGTG.

The chain combines TRBV15 with TRBJ2-7; TRBD1 aligns across 7 bases. This CDR3 spans 17 amino acids. J was trimmed by 0 bases and V by 3 bases; bases with no gene match: 11. CDR1 and CDR2 from the germline V gene are LNHNV and YYDKDF (reference sequence). CDR3 amino acids: CATSRSPVTGSSYEQYF. DNA of the CDR3: TGTGCCACCAGCAGGTCCCCCGTGACAGGGAGCTCCTACGAGCAGTACTTC.

The genes are TRBV28 and TRBJ2-1; 7 nucleotides match TRBD2. The tail of the sequence fits TRBJ2-7 better, so the J call may be wrong. The CDR3 extends over 14 amino acids. In germline, CDR1 is MDHEN, CDR2 SYDVKM. Written as DNA, the CDR3 is TGTGCCAGCGGATTTTGGAGGGACTACAATGAGCAGTACTTC. Protein sequence: CASGFWRDYNEQYF.

The V call is TRBV29-1, the J call TRBJ2-5; 10 nucleotides align to TRBD1. Trimming cost V 3 bases and J 9 bases; bases outside gene matches: 10. CDR3 length: 14 residues. The germline V gene has CDR1 SQVTM and CDR2 ANQGSEA. The CDR3 nucleotides are TGCAGCGTTGATATGGGACAGGGGCAACGGGCCCAGTACTTC. This translates into CSVDMGQGQRAQYF.

In this sample, this clonotype turned up many times. The rearrangement links TRBV6-2 or TRBV6-3 to TRBJ2-1; no definite D call. This CDR3 has 13 amino acids. Germline CDR1 MNHEY, CDR2 SVGEGT. V was trimmed by 5 bases and J by 7 bases, leaving 12 bases between them. The CDR3 sequence: CASSEVFPNEQFF. In DNA form, the CDR3 reads TGTGCCAGCAGTGAGGTATTTCCTAATGAGCAGTTCTTC.

The genes are TRBV9 and TRBJ2-1; 12 nucleotides line up with TRBD2. Germline CDR1 SGDLS, CDR2 YYNGEE. With V trimmed by 4 bases and J by 4 bases, 6 bases remained unmatched. The CDR3 covers 16 residues. This CDR3 reads CASSPQTSGGYNEQFF. CDR3 DNA sequence: TGTGCCAGCAGCCCACAGACTAGCGGGGGTTACAATGAGCAGTTCTTC.

The genes are TRBV12-3 or TRBV12-4 and TRBJ2-3; D unclear. The CDR3 is 16 amino acids. Trimming left V 0 bases short and J 0 bases short, with 10 bases between. The CDR3 loop is CASSLAPQRSTDTQYF. As DNA, the CDR3 is TGTGCCAGCAGTTTAGCACCCCAGAGGAGCACAGATACGCAGTATTTT.

This clonotype was counted between two and nine times. The J gene is TRBJ1-5, the V gene TRBV6-2 or TRBV6-3; no firm D call. The germline CDR1 and CDR2 sequences are MNHEY and SVGEGT. CDR3 length: 14 amino acids. Deletions cut 2 bases from V and 4 bases from J, with 9 bases between. As DNA, the CDR3 is TGTGCCAGCAGTTACGTTCAGGAAAATCAGCCCCAGCATTTT. Amino acid sequence: CASSYVQENQPQHF.

Worth noting for this clonotype: Given a much more abundant clone one base away, this may be a read error. This chain links TRBV29-1 with TRBJ2-7; 7 positions match TRBD1. With V trimmed by 4 bases and J by 3 bases, 15 bases remained unmatched. CDR1 is SQVTM and CDR2 is ANQGSEA in the germline V gene. The CDR3 has 16 residues. This CDR3 is CSVGIQGWLSGYEQYF. The CDR3 coding sequence is TGCAGCGTTGGAATACAGGGGTGGCTAAGTGGCTACGAGCAGTACTTC.

DNA of the CDR3: TGCAGCGCGGGACAGGGAAACGGGGAGCTGTTTTTT. Its translation: CSAGQGNGELFF. The chain uses TRBV29-1 and TRBJ2-2; 9 bases line up with TRBD1. The CDR3 runs 12 residues. Per germline, CDR1 SQVTM and CDR2 ANQGSEA. J gave up 7 bases and V 7 bases, and 4 bases lay outside the gene matches.

V and J are TRBV2 and TRBJ2-3; TRBD1 aligns across 9 bases. CDR3 size: 15 residues. CDR1 is SNHLY, CDR2 FYNNEI, per germline. Germline trimming cut 6 bases from V and 2 bases from J; bases unmatched to any gene: 6. Here the CDR3 reads CASRTDRGVTDTQYF. The CDR3 region has the DNA TGTGCCAGCAGGACCGACAGGGGGGTCACAGATACGCAGTATTTT.

V and J are TRBV28 and TRBJ2-1, with 10 bases aligning to TRBD2. V trimming: 2 bases; J trimming: 5 bases; junction bases outside the gene matches: 3. The V gene's germline CDR1 is MDHEN and CDR2 SYDVKM. The CDR3 is 15 amino acids. This CDR3 is CASSLGTSADNEQFF. The CDR3, as DNA: TGTGCCAGCAGTTTAGGGACTAGCGCCGACAATGAGCAGTTCTTC. The variable domain in full, completed from reference TRBV28 and TRBJ2-1, reads DVKVTQSSRYLVKRTGEKVFLECVQDMDHENMFWYRQDPGLGLRLIYFSYDVKMKEKGDIPEGYSVSREKKERFSLILESASTNQTSMYLCASSLGTSADNEQFFGPGTRLTVL.